The clone carrying this TCR beta chain was counted once. This sample stems from a study of control samples from healthy donors and cancer patients. The CDR3 runs 13 residues. V shed 0 bases and J shed 6 bases, with 8 bases lying between them. CDR1 and CDR2 from the germline V gene are SGHTA and FQGNSA. Clones were sequenced by immunoSEQ multiplex PCR, and TCRdb holds only the in-frame ones, with some missing. Of about 130,000 clones listed, around 92% are singletons. The source is a woman aged 45-65 years in good health. J is TRBJ1-1 and V is TRBV7-2; no reliable D call. Source material: blood. CDR3 sequence reads: CASSLASVAEAFF. The CDR3 coding sequence is TGTGCCAGCAGCTTAGCTTCGGTGGCTGAAGCTTTCTTT. The full variable domain, rest sourced from reference TRBV7-2 and TRBJ1-1, is GAGVSQSPSNKVTEKGKDVELRCDPISGHTALYWYRQSLGQGLEFLIYFQGNSAPDKSGLPSDRFSAERTGGSVSTLTIQRTQQEDSAVYLCASSLASVAEAFFGQGTRLTVV.